The entry below gives a single T cell receptor beta chain sequence along with its context. The entry originates in a study of control samples from healthy donors and cancer patients. CDR3 length equals 14 residues. CDR1 and CDR2 (germline): SGDLS, YYNGEE. Trimming removed 0 bases at V and 7 bases at J, with 8 bases between. The repertoire was sequenced with immunoSEQ multiplex PCR; TCRdb's copy has only in-frame clones and lacks some. Among under 200,000 clones listed, about 90% were seen once. Sequenced material: blood. The rearrangement uses TRBV9 and TRBJ1-6, with D uncertain. The TCR comes from a woman younger than 45 in good health. This CDR3 is CASSVELSNSPLHF. The DNA for the CDR3 is TGTGCCAGCAGCGTAGAGCTTTCCAATTCACCCCTCCACTTT.